The subject of this entry is one T cell receptor (beta chain). What it recognizes is unknown. This sample is part of a study of T cell responses to AZD1222 COVID-19 vaccine. Study-wide results and caveats: Reportedly, nearly half of unique spike TCRs recognized epitopes outside B.1.351/B.1.1.7 mutations. Females made up more of the donors, who were largely white British, and clonal diversity may have come out too low. Spike-specific TCR breadth and depth both grew after two AZD1222 doses.

TCRdb's copy holds only in-frame clones and misses some; the assay was immunoSEQ multiplex PCR. The sample lists roughly 99,000 clones, around 90% seen once, with roughly 6% in the top ten. This TCR derives from an adult who received the AZD1222 COVID-19 vaccine. Sequencing used peripheral blood, obtained 28 days after the second AZD1222 dose.

The CDR3 sequence is CASSSTGGPINEQFF. CDR3 sequence (DNA): TGTGCCAGCAGTTCTACAGGGGGCCCCATCAATGAGCAGTTCTTC. V gene TRBV6-5 combines with J gene TRBJ2-1; 9 bases map to TRBD1. CDR1 is MNHEY and CDR2 is SVGAGI in the germline V gene. Trimming took 4 bases from V and 6 from J; bases not matched to a gene: 7. The CDR3 loop spans 15 amino acids.